This T cell receptor beta chain is drawn from a study of blood T cell repertoires in COVID-19. Across the study: The origin of the acute and convalescent COVID-19 samples was the United States, Italy and Spain. The analysed material was cDNA or gDNA that came from T cells, B-cell-depleted T cells, or PBMCs.

Original processing notes: Researchers report that nucleated cell counts were estimated from reference gene primer amplification. The repertoire was sequenced with immunoSEQ multiplex PCR; TCRdb's copy has only in-frame clones and lacks some. Clonal size and the V and J genes are those of that table, whereas D and trimming came from the DNA. The table includes more than 200,000 clones, roughly 80% detected once. This clone appeared once. This specimen includes other DNA sequences encoding the same CDR3. This CDR3 region has 14 residues. Germline CDR1 reads LGHDT; CDR2 reads YNNKEL (reference sequence). Losses at the gene ends were 3 bases for V and 6 bases for J; bases not matched to a gene: 2.

The V call is TRBV3-1 (or the pseudogene TRBV3-2), the J call TRBJ1-6, with 7 bases that match TRBD1. Sequencing was done on a sample of peripheral blood. The TCR sequence derives from a man at least 80 years old with acute or convalescent COVID-19. CDR3 loop: CASSQGQINSPLHF. In nucleotides, the CDR3 is TGTGCCAGCAGCCAGGGACAGATTAATTCACCCCTCCACTTT.